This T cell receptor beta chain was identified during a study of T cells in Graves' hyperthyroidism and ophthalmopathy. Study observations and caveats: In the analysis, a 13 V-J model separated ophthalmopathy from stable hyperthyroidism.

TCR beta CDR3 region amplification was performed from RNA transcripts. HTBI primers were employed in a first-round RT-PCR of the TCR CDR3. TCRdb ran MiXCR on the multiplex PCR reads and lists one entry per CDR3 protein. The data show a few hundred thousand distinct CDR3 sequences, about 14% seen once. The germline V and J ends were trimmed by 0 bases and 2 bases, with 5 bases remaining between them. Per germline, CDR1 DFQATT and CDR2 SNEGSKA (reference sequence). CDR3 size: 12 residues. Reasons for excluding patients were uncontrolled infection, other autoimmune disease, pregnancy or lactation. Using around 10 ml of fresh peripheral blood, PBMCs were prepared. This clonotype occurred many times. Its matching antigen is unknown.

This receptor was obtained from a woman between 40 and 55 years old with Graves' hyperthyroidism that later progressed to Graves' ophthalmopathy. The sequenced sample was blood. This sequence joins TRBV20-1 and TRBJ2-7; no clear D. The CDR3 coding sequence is TGCAGTGCTAGAGATCGCCCCTACGAGCAGTACTTC. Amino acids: CSARDRPYEQYF.